This T cell receptor beta chain is drawn from a study of cytomegalovirus exposure and HLA in healthy donors. The study's findings and limits: Cytomegalovirus association was listed for about 170 TCR beta chains. From TCR beta sequences, most subjects' HLA-A and HLA-B alleles were reportedly predicted accurately. CMV serostatus was the sole immune exposure information available.

The CDR3 runs 15 residues. The V and J ends lost 0 bases and 6 bases, in that order; junction bases with no gene match: 5. CDR1 and CDR2 from the germline V gene are SGHAT and FQNNGV. This clone was seen just once. Its antigen is unknown. At sampling all donors were nominally healthy, likely with unrecorded immune exposures. The PCR used 60 Vbeta and 13 Jbeta primers. Data came from immunoSEQ multiplex PCR; TCRdb stores just in-frame clones and leaves some out. The table has around 190,000 clones, roughly four fifths seen once. V is TRBV11-2 and J is TRBJ2-7; TRBD1 aligns across 10 bases. The TCR was taken from a woman younger than 45 in good health and CMV-seropositive. Sequencing was carried out using PBMCs. CDR3 loop: CASSLDLRQGAEQYF. CDR3 bases: TGTGCCAGCAGCTTAGACCTTCGACAGGGGGCCGAGCAGTACTTC.